The next 6 T cell receptor beta chains were all read from a single sample in a study of chemoradiotherapy in HPV16-positive cancers. Clones were read by immunoSEQ multiplex PCR, and TCRdb kept only the in-frame ones, dropping some. The sample has 10,000 or so clones; about four fifths are singletons. Source: blood, taken from a patient who underwent chemoradiotherapy. These receptor sequences come from a human donor with HPV-associated anogenital cancer.

This clone was found a few times. This chain uses TRBV6-1 with TRBJ1-6, with D uncertain. V was shortened by 7 bases and J by 1 base, with 8 bases between the two germline ends. CDR1 MNHNS and CDR2 SASEGT come from the germline V gene. The CDR3 extends over 14 amino acids. CDR3 residues: CASNGESYNSPLHF. CDR3 DNA sequence: TGTGCCAGCAACGGGGAGTCCTATAATTCACCCCTCCACTTT.

This clone has a handful of counts. The chain is built from TRBV18 and TRBJ1-1, with 10 bases aligning to TRBD1. Germline V gives CDR1 KGHSH, CDR2 LQKENI. The V segment lost 2 bases and the J segment 8 bases; nucleotides outside the gene matches: 8. The CDR3 runs to 15 residues. DNA of the CDR3: TGTGCCAGCTCACCATTTGGACAGGGGGTAATCGAAGCTTTCTTT. This gives the protein CASSPFGQGVIEAFF.

The rearrangement uses TRBV6-4 and TRBJ1-1, with TRBD1 as a possible D gene (5 bases). Germline lookup yields CDR1 MRHNA and CDR2 SNTAGT. The length of the CDR3 is 15 residues. The V and J ends lost 6 bases and 6 bases respectively, with 20 bases between them. The DNA of the CDR3 is TGTGCCAGCAGGGACCCATCCGGGGGTTCTTCTGAAGCTTTCTTT. It translates to CASRDPSGGSSEAFF.

The chain carries TRBV4-1 and TRBJ2-5; 11 nucleotides match TRBD2. Looked up from germline, CDR1 is MGHRA and CDR2 is YSYEKL. The V and J ends lost 4 bases and 0 bases, in that order; junction bases with no gene match: 7. This CDR3 spans 17 amino acids. CDR3 amino acids: CASSRGLAELNQETQYF. CDR3 sequence (DNA): TGCGCCAGCAGCCGGGGACTAGCGGAACTAAACCAAGAGACCCAGTACTTC.

V is TRBV25-1 and J is TRBJ1-2; D unclear. This CDR3 spans 13 amino acids. Trimming shortened V by 3 bases and J by 8 bases, and 13 bases separated the two germline ends. CDR1 and CDR2 from the germline V gene are MGHDK and SYGVNS. CDR3 in DNA: TGTGCCAGCAGTGACCCGGGCGAGGGAGGCTACACCTTC. Translated, it gives CASSDPGEGGYTF.

V is TRBV6-5 and J is TRBJ2-4; D may match TRBD1 or TRBD2 (5 bases each). V was shortened by 8 bases and J by 7 bases, with 9 bases between the two germline ends. Germline V CDR1 and CDR2: MNHEY, SVGAGI. The CDR3 totals 11 residues. The chain's CDR3 is CASGGLNIQYF. The CDR3 nucleotides are TGTGCCAGCGGGGGTTTGAACATTCAGTACTTC.